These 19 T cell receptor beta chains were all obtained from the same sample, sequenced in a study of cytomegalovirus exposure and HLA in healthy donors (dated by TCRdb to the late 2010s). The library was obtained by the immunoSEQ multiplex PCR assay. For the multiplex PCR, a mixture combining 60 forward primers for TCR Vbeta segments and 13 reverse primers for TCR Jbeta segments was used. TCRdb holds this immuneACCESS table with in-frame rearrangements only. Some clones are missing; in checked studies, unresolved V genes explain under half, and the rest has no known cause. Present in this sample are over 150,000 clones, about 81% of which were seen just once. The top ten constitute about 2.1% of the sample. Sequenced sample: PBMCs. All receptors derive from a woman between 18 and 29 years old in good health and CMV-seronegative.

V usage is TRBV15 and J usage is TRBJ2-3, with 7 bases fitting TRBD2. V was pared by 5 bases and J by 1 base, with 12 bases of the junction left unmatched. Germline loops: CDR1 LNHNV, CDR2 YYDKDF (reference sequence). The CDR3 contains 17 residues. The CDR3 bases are TGTGCCACCAGCGGCGGGACTACCTCGAAGGGCACAGATACGCAGTATTTT. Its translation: CATSGGTTSKGTDTQYF. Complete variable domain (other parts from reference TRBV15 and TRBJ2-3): DAMVIQNPRYQVTQFGKPVTLSCSQTLNHNVMYWYQQKSSQAPKLLFHYYDKDFNNEADTPDNFQSRRPNTSFCFLDIRSPGLGDTAMYLCATSGGTTSKGTDTQYFGPGTRLTVL.

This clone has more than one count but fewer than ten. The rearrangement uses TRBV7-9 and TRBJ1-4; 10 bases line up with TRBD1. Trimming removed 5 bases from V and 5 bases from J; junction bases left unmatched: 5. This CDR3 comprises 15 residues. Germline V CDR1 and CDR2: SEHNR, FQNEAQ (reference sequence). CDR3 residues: CASSPRQGANEKLFF. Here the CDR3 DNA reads TGTGCCAGCAGCCCCCGACAGGGGGCGAATGAAAAACTGTTTTTT.

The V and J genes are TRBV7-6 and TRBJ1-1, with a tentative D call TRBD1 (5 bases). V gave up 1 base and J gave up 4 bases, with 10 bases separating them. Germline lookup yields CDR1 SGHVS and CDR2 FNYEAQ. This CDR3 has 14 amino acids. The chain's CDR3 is CASSLEGQGTEAFF. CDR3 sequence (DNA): TGTGCCAGCAGCTTAGAGGGGCAGGGCACTGAAGCTTTCTTT.

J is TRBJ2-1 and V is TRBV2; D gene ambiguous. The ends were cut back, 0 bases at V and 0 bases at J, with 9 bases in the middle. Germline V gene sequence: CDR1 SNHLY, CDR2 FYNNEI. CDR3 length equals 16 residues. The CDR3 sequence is CASSEARRGSYNEQFF. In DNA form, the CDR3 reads TGTGCCAGCAGTGAAGCGCGTCGCGGCTCCTACAATGAGCAGTTCTTC.

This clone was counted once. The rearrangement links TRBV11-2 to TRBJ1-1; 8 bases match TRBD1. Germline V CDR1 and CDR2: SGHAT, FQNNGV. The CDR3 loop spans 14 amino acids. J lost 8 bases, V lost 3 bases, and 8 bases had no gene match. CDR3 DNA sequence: TGTGCCAGCAGCTTCGAGACCTGGACAGGGGAAGCTTTCTTT. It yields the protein CASSFETWTGEAFF.

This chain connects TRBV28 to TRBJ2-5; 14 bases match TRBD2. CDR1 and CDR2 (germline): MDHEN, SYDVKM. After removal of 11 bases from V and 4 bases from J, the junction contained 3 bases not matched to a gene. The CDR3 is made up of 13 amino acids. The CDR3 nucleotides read TGTGCCGCAGGACTAGCGGGAGGAGAGACCCAGTACTTC. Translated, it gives CAAGLAGGETQYF.

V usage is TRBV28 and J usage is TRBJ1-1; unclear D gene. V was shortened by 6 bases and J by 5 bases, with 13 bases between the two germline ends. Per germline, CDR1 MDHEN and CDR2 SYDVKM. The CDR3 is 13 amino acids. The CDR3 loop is CASSFRGRTEAFF. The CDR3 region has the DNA TGTGCCAGCAGCTTTCGAGGGAGGACTGAAGCTTTCTTT.

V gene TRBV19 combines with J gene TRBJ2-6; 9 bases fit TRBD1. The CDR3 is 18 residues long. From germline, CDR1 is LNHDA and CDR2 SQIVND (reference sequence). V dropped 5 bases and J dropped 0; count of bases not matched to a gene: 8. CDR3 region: CASSAKTGGFSGANVLTF. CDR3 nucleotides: TGTGCCAGTAGTGCGAAGACAGGGGGGTTCTCTGGGGCCAACGTCCTGACTTTC.

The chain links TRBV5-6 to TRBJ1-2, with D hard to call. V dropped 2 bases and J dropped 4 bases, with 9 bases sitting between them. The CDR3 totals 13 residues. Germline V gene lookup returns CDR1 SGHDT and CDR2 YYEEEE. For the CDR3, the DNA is TGTGCCAGCAGCTTAGAGTTTCCCTATGGCTACACCTTC. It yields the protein CASSLEFPYGYTF.

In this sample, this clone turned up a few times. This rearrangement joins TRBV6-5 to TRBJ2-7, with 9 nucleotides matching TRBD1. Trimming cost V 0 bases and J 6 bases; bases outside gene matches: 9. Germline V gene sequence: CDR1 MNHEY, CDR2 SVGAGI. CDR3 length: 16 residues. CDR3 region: CASSYSPSGQGGEQYF. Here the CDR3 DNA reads TGTGCCAGCAGTTACTCCCCCTCGGGACAGGGTGGCGAGCAGTACTTC.

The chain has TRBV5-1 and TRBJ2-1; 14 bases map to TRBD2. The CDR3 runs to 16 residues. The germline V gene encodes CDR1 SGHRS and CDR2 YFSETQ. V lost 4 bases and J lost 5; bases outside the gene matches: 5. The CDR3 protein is CASSRLAGGSHNEQFF. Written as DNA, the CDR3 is TGCGCCAGCAGCCGACTAGCGGGGGGGTCCCACAATGAGCAGTTCTTC.

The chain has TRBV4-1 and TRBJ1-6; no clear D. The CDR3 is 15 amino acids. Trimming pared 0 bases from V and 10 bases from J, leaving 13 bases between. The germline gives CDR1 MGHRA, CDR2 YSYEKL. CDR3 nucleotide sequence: TGCGCCAGCAGCCAAGATCAAGGAGAGGGATCACCCCTCCACTTT. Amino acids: CASSQDQGEGSPLHF.

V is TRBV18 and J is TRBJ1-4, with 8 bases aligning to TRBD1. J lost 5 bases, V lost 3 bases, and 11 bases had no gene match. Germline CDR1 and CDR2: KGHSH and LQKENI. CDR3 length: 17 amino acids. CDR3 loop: CASSPGRGTGKNEKLFF. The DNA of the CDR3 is TGTGCCAGCTCACCGGGCCGCGGGACAGGCAAAAATGAAAAACTGTTTTTT.

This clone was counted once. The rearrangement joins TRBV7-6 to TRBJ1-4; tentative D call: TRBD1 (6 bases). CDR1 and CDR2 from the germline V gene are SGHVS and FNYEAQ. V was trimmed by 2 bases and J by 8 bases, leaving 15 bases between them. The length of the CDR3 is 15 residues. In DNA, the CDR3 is TGTGCCAGCAGCTTATCCAACAGGGTTTCCGAAAAACTGTTTTTT. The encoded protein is CASSLSNRVSEKLFF.

CDR3: CASTPMRDFFIVDEQYF. The CDR3 coding sequence is TGTGCCAGCACCCCCATGAGGGACTTTTTTATAGTGGACGAGCAGTACTTC. The rearrangement uses TRBV11-2 and TRBJ2-7; perhaps TRBD2 as D (6 bases). Trimming took 7 bases from V and 5 from J, leaving 27 bases between them. Germline assignment: CDR1 SGHAT and CDR2 FQNNGV. The CDR3 has 17 residues.

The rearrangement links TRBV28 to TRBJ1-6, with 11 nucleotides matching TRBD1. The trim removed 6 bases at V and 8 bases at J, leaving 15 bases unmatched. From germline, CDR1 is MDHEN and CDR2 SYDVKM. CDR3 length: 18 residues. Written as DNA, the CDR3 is TGTGCCAGCAGACAAGAAAATTGGACAGGGGGCTTGGATTCACCCCTCCACTTT. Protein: CASRQENWTGGLDSPLHF.

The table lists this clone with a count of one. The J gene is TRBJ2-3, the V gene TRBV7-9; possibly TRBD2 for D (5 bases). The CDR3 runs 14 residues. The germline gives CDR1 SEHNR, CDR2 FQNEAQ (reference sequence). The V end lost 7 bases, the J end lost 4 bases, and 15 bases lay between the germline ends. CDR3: CASTLEGEADTQYF. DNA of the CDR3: TGTGCCAGCACCCTAGAGGGAGAGGCAGATACGCAGTATTTT.

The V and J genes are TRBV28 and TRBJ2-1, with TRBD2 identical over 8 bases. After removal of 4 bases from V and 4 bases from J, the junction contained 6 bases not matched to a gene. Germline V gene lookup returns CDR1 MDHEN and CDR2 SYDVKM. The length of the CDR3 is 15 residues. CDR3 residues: CASSSAGVGYNEQFF. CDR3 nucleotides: TGTGCCAGCAGTTCAGCGGGAGTCGGGTACAATGAGCAGTTCTTC.

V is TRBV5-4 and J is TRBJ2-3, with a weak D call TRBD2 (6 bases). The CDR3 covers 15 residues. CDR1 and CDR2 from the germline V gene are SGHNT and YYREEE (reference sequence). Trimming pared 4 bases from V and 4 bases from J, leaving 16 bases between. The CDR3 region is CASSDTTSAADTQYF. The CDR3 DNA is TGTGCCAGCAGCGACACGACTAGTGCAGCAGATACGCAGTATTTT. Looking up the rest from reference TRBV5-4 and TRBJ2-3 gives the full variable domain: ETGVTQSPTHLIKTRGQQVTLRCSSQSGHNTVSWYQQALGQGPQFIFQYYREEENGRGNFPPRFSGLQFPNYSSELNVNALELDDSALYLCASSDTTSAADTQYFGPGTRLTVL.